Following are 32 T cell receptor beta chains from one sample sequenced in a study of human T cells and chemical hapten exposure. TCRdb fed the RACE reads into MiXCR, producing one record per CDR3 protein. This sample yields about 70,000 distinct CDR3 sequences, of which around 6.1% are seen a single time; around 3.6% belongs to the top ten. Time point here: healthy volunteer bleed at 6 weeks. The authors extracted total RNA from unfractionated whole blood. Sequenced sample: whole blood. The receptor set was obtained from a female donor in good health. Some clones in this sample may be carry-over from other donors' samples.

This clonotype was observed a few times. The J gene is TRBJ2-3, the V gene TRBV10-3, with no clear D. V was cut by 2 bases and J by 5 bases, with 2 bases left in between. The germline gives CDR1 ENHRY, CDR2 SYGVKD. CDR3 length: 11 amino acids. This CDR3 reads CAISEEDTQYF. Written as DNA, the CDR3 is TGTGCCATCAGTGAGGAAGATACGCAGTATTTT.

This clonotype has ten or more counts. The rearrangement uses TRBV14 and TRBJ1-3; D may be TRBD1 (6 bases). CDR1 and CDR2 from the germline V gene are SGHDN and FVKESK. This CDR3 is 16 amino acids long. V lost 0 bases, J lost 5 bases, and 14 bases lay in between. The CDR3 here is CASSQDLLTGRNTIYF. As DNA, the CDR3 is TGTGCCAGCAGCCAAGATCTTTTAACAGGGAGAAACACCATATATTTT.

As to this clonotype: A much more abundant neighbour one base away suggests this may be a read error. CDR3 in amino acids: CASTSGTDSGSEDFF. The CDR3 nucleotides are TGTGCCAGTACAAGTGGGACGGACAGTGGGTCTGAAGATTTCTTT. The chain couples TRBV9 to TRBJ1-1, with D possibly TRBD1 on 6 matching bases. The germline V gene encodes CDR1 SGDLS and CDR2 YYNGEE. This CDR3 has 15 amino acids.

The V and J genes are TRBV6-2 or TRBV6-3 and TRBJ2-4; tentatively, D is TRBD1 or TRBD2 (5 bases each). Germline CDR1 and CDR2: MNHEY and SVGEGT. The CDR3 loop spans 15 amino acids. V was pared by 4 bases and J by 6 bases, with 16 bases between. This CDR3 is CASSSYPGRGNIQYF. Here the CDR3 DNA reads TGTGCCAGCAGTTCCTACCCGGGAAGGGGAAACATTCAGTACTTC.

This clonotype was picked up many times. The V and J genes are TRBV2 and TRBJ1-5; TRBD1 might be the D (6 bases). V lost 2 bases, J lost 4 bases, and 12 bases lay in between. Germline loops: CDR1 SNHLY, CDR2 FYNNEI. The CDR3 runs to 15 residues. The CDR3 loop reads CASSETTGWNQPQHF. The CDR3 DNA sequence: TGTGCCAGCAGTGAAACTACAGGGTGGAATCAGCCCCAGCATTTT.

The chain recombines TRBV28 with TRBJ2-3, with a weak D call TRBD2 (6 bases). With 4 bases removed from V and 5 bases from J, the gap between germline ends came to 16 bases. The CDR3 has 15 residues. Germline CDR1 is MDHEN and CDR2 is SYDVKM. The CDR3 bases are TGTGCCAGCAGTTACGGGGGTTCTGTCGGAGATACGCAGTATTTT. The encoded protein is CASSYGGSVGDTQYF.

J is TRBJ2-7 and V is TRBV28; TRBD1 matches at 7 bases. The ends lost 6 bases at V and 3 bases at J; junction bases unmatched: 5. There are 13 residues in the CDR3. Germline loops: CDR1 MDHEN, CDR2 SYDVKM. CDR3 amino acids: CASRRGTDYEQYF. The CDR3 bases are TGTGCCAGCAGACGTGGGACAGACTACGAGCAGTACTTC.

This clonotype was counted ten times or more. J is TRBJ2-3 and V is TRBV12-3 or TRBV12-4, with 10 bases lining up with TRBD2. Trimming at V came to 3 bases and at J to 2 bases, leaving 11 bases not matched to a gene. The CDR3 has 18 amino acids. The CDR3: CASSFELAGVNITDTQYF. CDR3 bases: TGTGCCAGCAGTTTCGAGCTAGCGGGAGTCAATATCACAGATACGCAGTATTTT.

This clonotype came up a few times. The chain carries TRBV2 and TRBJ2-5; 8 nucleotides agree with TRBD2. The germline V gene encodes CDR1 SNHLY and CDR2 FYNNEI. The CDR3 spans 14 residues. The J segment lost 6 bases and the V segment lost 7 bases, leaving 10 bases of the junction unmatched. The CDR3 reads CASIPAGVVKTQYF. Written as DNA, the CDR3 is TGTGCCAGCATCCCAGCGGGAGTAGTGAAGACCCAGTACTTC.

A few counts support this clonotype. The genes are TRBV25-1 and TRBJ2-1, with D hard to call. The germline gives CDR1 MGHDK, CDR2 SYGVNS. V was cut by 4 bases and J by 9 bases, with 10 bases left in between. The CDR3 runs to 12 residues. Here the CDR3 DNA reads TGTGCCAGCAGTGTATCCCCGCGTGAGCAGTTCTTC. Its translation: CASSVSPREQFF.

This clonotype was detected ten times or more. The chain employs TRBV29-1 and TRBJ1-5; D is ambiguous. In germline, CDR1 is SQVTM, CDR2 ANQGSEA. Between the trimmed V and J ends, which lost 4 bases and 4 bases, there was a span of 14 bases. CDR3 size: 14 residues. The CDR3 nucleotides read TGCAGCGTTGTAGAGGGAAGTGGAAATCAGCCCCAGCATTTT. This gives the protein CSVVEGSGNQPQHF. Based on the CDR3 plus reference TRBV29-1 and TRBJ1-5, the full variable domain is SAVISQKPSRDICQRGTSLTIQCQVDSQVTMMFWYRQQPGQSLTLIATANQGSEATYESGFVIDKFPISRPNLTFSTLTVSNMSPEDSSIYLCSVVEGSGNQPQHFGDGTRLSIL.

This chain's CDR3 is CASSQDLGGRETQYF. CDR3 sequence (DNA): TGTGCCAGCAGCCAAGATCTTGGCGGGAGAGAGACCCAGTACTTC. The chain uses TRBV4-2 and TRBJ2-5; 7 bases fit TRBD2. The length of the CDR3 is 15 residues. CDR1 is LGHNA, CDR2 YNFKEQ, per germline. V lost 0 bases, J lost 4 bases, and 5 bases stayed unmatched.

At least ten counts were recorded for this clonotype. This chain uses TRBV20-1 with TRBJ2-7; 7 nucleotides agree with TRBD1. V lost 3 bases and J lost 1; bases outside the gene matches: 3. The CDR3 loop spans 13 amino acids. Germline values: CDR1 DFQATT, CDR2 SNEGSKA (reference sequence). CDR3 in amino acids: CSASSDRSYEQYF. DNA of the CDR3: TGCAGTGCTAGCTCGGACAGGTCCTACGAGCAGTACTTC.

At least ten counts were recorded for this clonotype. One junction end does not reproduce the germline sequence, and a read error may be involved. The chain joins TRBV29-1 to TRBJ2-6; D gene uncertain. The CDR3 sequence is 13 residues long. Germline lookup yields CDR1 SQVTM and CDR2 ANQGSEA. The CDR3 coding sequence is TGCACCGTTCGAACATCTGGGGCCAACGTCCTGACTTTC. Protein product: CTVRTSGANVLTF. Looking up the rest from reference TRBV29-1 and TRBJ2-6 gives the full variable domain: SAVISQKPSRDICQRGTSLTIQCQVDSQVTMMFWYRQQPGQSLTLIATANQGSEATYESGFVIDKFPISRPNLTFSTLTVSNMSPEDSSIYLCTVRTSGANVLTFGAGSRLTVL.

This chain joins TRBV2 and TRBJ1-5, with D perhaps matching TRBD1 (6 bases). Germline CDR1 reads SNHLY; CDR2 reads FYNNEI. The CDR3 totals 14 residues. V lost 8 bases, J lost 6 bases, and 17 bases lay in between. For the CDR3, the DNA is TGTGCCAGCGGTATGGACAGCAGGGGTCAGCCCCAGCATTTT. Protein sequence: CASGMDSRGQPQHF.

At least ten counts were recorded for this clonotype. The chain is built from TRBV7-2 and TRBJ2-7; D possibly corresponds to TRBD2 (5 bases). V was trimmed by 2 bases and J by 2 bases, leaving 13 bases between them. The CDR3 spans 15 residues. Germline values: CDR1 SGHTA, CDR2 FQGNSA. Here the CDR3 DNA reads TGTGCCAGCAGCTTATCGAGCGGTCCTACCTACGAGCAGTACTTC. Protein: CASSLSSGPTYEQYF. Filled out from reference TRBV7-2 and TRBJ2-7, the complete variable domain reads GAGVSQSPSNKVTEKGKDVELRCDPISGHTALYWYRQSLGQGLEFLIYFQGNSAPDKSGLPSDRFSAERTGGSVSTLTIQRTQQEDSAVYLCASSLSSGPTYEQYFGPGTRLTVT.

This clonotype was counted ten times or more. The chain combines TRBV3-1 with TRBJ2-7, with 7 bases matching TRBD1. V lost 1 base and J lost 2; bases outside the gene matches: 2. The germline gives CDR1 LGHDT, CDR2 YNNKEL (reference sequence). The CDR3 is made up of 14 amino acids. This CDR3 is CASSQGTGPYEQYF. The CDR3 DNA reads TGTGCCAGCAGCCAAGGGACAGGACCCTACGAGCAGTACTTC.

The J gene is TRBJ1-5, the V gene TRBV5-6; 7 bases line up with TRBD1. This CDR3 is built from 14 residues. Germline V gives CDR1 SGHDT, CDR2 YYEEEE. Germline trimming cut 5 bases from V and 6 bases from J; bases unmatched to any gene: 8. The CDR3 reads CASSRGTALQPQHF. The DNA for the CDR3 is TGTGCCAGCAGTCGAGGGACAGCTCTTCAGCCCCAGCATTTT.

This clonotype was found many times. CDR3 bases: TGCAGCGTTGACAGTGGGTCAGGGGAAGGCCATCAGTACTTC. Its translation: CSVDSGSGEGHQYF. This chain connects TRBV29-1 to TRBJ2-4, with D perhaps TRBD1 (6 bases). Trimming left V 3 bases short and J 12 bases short, with 21 bases between. CDR1 SQVTM and CDR2 ANQGSEA come from the germline V gene. This CDR3 region has 14 residues.

This clonotype was recorded a few times. J is TRBJ1-5 and V is TRBV28; D perhaps matches TRBD1 (5 bases). Trimming took 4 bases from V and 1 from J, leaving 14 bases between them. CDR1 and CDR2 from the germline V gene are MDHEN and SYDVKM. The CDR3 runs to 16 residues. The CDR3 loop reads CASSSRDGKSNQPQHF. In DNA form, the CDR3 reads TGTGCCAGCAGTTCCCGGGACGGGAAGAGCAATCAGCCCCAGCATTTT.

This clonotype was detected many times. V is TRBV20-1 and J is TRBJ2-3, with TRBD2 matching 10 bases. The CDR3 length is 16 residues. CDR1 is DFQATT, CDR2 SNEGSKA, per germline (reference sequence). Trimming took 7 bases from V and 2 from J; bases not matched to a gene: 12. The CDR3, as DNA: TGCAGTGGACAGCAGCGGGAGGGAGGTATCACAGATACGCAGTATTTT. This gives the protein CSGQQREGGITDTQYF.

CDR3 nucleotides: TGCGCCAGCAGTGACTCATCCCACACAGATACGCAGTATTTT. Protein product: CASSDSSHTDTQYF. The chain employs TRBV10-1 and TRBJ2-3, with no clear D. Germline values: CDR1 WNHNN, CDR2 SYGVQD (reference sequence). The CDR3 is 14 residues long. Trimming stripped 3 bases from V and 2 bases from J, with 9 bases between.

The sample holds a few counts of this clonotype. This CDR3 is CSARSSDRGMAEAFF. The CDR3 DNA follows: TGCAGTGCTAGATCTTCCGACAGGGGGATGGCTGAAGCTTTCTTT. The chain couples TRBV20-1 to TRBJ1-1, with 9 bases lining up with TRBD1. Germline CDR1 DFQATT, CDR2 SNEGSKA (reference sequence). With 2 bases clipped from V and 6 bases from J, the junction kept 10 bases outside the gene matches. CDR3 length equals 15 residues.

At least ten counts were recorded for this clonotype. Here the CDR3 DNA reads TGTGCCAGCAGCTTAGAGGCAGAGACCCAGTACTTC. This codes for CASSLEAETQYF. The rearrangement links TRBV7-2 to TRBJ2-5; D remains ambiguous. The CDR3 has 12 amino acids. CDR1 and CDR2 from the germline V gene are SGHTA and FQGNSA. Trimming stripped 1 base from V and 4 bases from J, with 4 bases between.

This clonotype occurred a few times. The chain combines TRBV9 with TRBJ2-7; tentatively, D is TRBD2 (6 bases). The V gene lost 4 bases and the J gene lost 9 bases, with 14 bases spanning the gap. The CDR3 has 12 residues. Germline V gene data show CDR1 as SGDLS and CDR2 as YYNGEE. The chain's CDR3 is CASSPQEGMQYF. The CDR3 DNA sequence: TGTGCCAGCAGCCCCCAGGAGGGCATGCAGTACTTC.

J is TRBJ2-3 and V is TRBV5-1, with 7 bases identical to TRBD2. Germline V gives CDR1 SGHRS, CDR2 YFSETQ. Losses at the gene ends were 1 base for V and 0 bases for J; bases not matched to a gene: 2. The CDR3 has 15 residues. The CDR3 reads CASSLSGASTDTQYF. The CDR3 DNA sequence: TGCGCCAGCAGCTTGAGCGGGGCTAGCACAGATACGCAGTATTTT.

This clonotype was found a few times. This may arise from a read error, as a much more abundant clone is one base away. The chain employs TRBV20-1 and TRBJ1-1, with 7 bases aligning to TRBD1. CDR3 length: 15 residues. In germline, CDR1 is DFQATT, CDR2 SNEGSKA (reference sequence). The junction had 12 bases not matched to a gene; V was cut back by 2 bases and J by 6 bases. CDR3 loop: CSARIPTGTWAEAFF. The CDR3 nucleotides are TGCAGTGCTAGAATACCGACAGGGACGTGGGCTGAAGCTTTCTTT.

The table lists this clonotype with many counts. The chain is built from TRBV28 and TRBJ2-3; 9 bases are shared with TRBD2. The CDR3 is made up of 14 amino acids. The ends lost 8 bases at V and 11 bases at J; junction bases unmatched: 14. The germline V gene encodes CDR1 MDHEN and CDR2 SYDVKM. This CDR3 reads CASFRAGGQSRQYF. The CDR3 DNA is TGTGCCAGCTTTAGAGCGGGAGGCCAGTCCCGGCAGTATTTT. Together with reference TRBV28 and TRBJ2-3, the CDR3 gives the full variable domain: DVKVTQSSRYLVKRTGEKVFLECVQDMDHENMFWYRQDPGLGLRLIYFSYDVKMKEKGDIPEGYSVSREKKERFSLILESASTNQTSMYLCASFRAGGQSRQYFGPGTRLTVL.

This clonotype was detected once. The chain has TRBV2 and TRBJ2-3; a possible D gene is TRBD1 (5 bases). Germline CDR1 reads SNHLY; CDR2 reads FYNNEI. V was clipped by 7 bases and J by 0 bases, with 11 bases between them. This CDR3 contains 14 residues. CDR3 amino acids: CASTLQESTDTQYF. The DNA for the CDR3 is TGTGCCAGCACCCTACAGGAGAGCACAGATACGCAGTATTTT. Complete variable domain (other parts from reference TRBV2 and TRBJ2-3): EPEVTQTPSHQVTQMGQEVILRCVPISNHLYFYWYRQILGQKVEFLVSFYNNEISEKSEIFDDQFSVERPDGSNFTLKIRSTKLEDSAMYFCASTLQESTDTQYFGPGTRLTVL.

This clonotype showed up just a few times. The genes are TRBV29-1 and TRBJ2-6, with D possibly TRBD1 on 6 matching bases. Deletions cut 4 bases from V and 4 bases from J, with 11 bases between. The CDR3 extends over 14 amino acids. Germline-derived CDR1 and CDR2 are SQVTM and ANQGSEA. Here the CDR3 reads CSVVSGAGANVLTF. CDR3 sequence (DNA): TGCAGCGTTGTTTCAGGGGCCGGGGCCAACGTCCTGACTTTC.

The chain joins TRBV4-2 to TRBJ2-7; D gene ambiguous. V was cut by 0 bases and J by 0 bases, with 9 bases left in between. CDR1 and CDR2 (germline): LGHNA, YNFKEQ. This CDR3 has 15 residues. CDR3: CASSQEIASSYEQYF. The CDR3 DNA reads TGTGCCAGCAGCCAAGAGATAGCTAGCTCCTACGAGCAGTACTTC.

Many counts were recorded for this clonotype. The gene calls are TRBV28 and TRBJ1-6; D is uncertain. The CDR3 totals 15 residues. Germline CDR1 reads MDHEN; CDR2 reads SYDVKM. V was pared by 9 bases and J by 7 bases, with 19 bases between. The CDR3 is CASSSPWRENSPLHF. In DNA form, the CDR3 reads TGTGCCAGTTCGTCCCCATGGAGGGAGAATTCACCCCTCCACTTT. The full variable domain, with the rest looked up from reference TRBV28 and TRBJ1-6, is DVKVTQSSRYLVKRTGEKVFLECVQDMDHENMFWYRQDPGLGLRLIYFSYDVKMKEKGDIPEGYSVSREKKERFSLILESASTNQTSMYLCASSSPWRENSPLHFGNGTRLTVT.